These 5 T cell receptor beta chains share one sample of origin, sequenced in a study of response to subunit inactivated influenza vaccine. TCRdb re-derived calls from the RT-PCR reads in MiXCR, one entry per CDR3 protein. The data show 490,000 or so distinct CDR3 sequences, roughly 8.2% seen once. This specimen consisted of PBMCs from blood, obtained 23 to 25 months after vaccination. The receptors were gathered from a man aged 45-69 years who received an inactivated influenza vaccine.

This clonotype was counted only a few times. The chain uses TRBV29-1 and TRBJ2-7; no clear D gene. CDR1 SQVTM and CDR2 ANQGSEA come from the germline V gene. The CDR3 loop spans 11 amino acids. The V end was cut by 7 bases, the J end by 3 bases, with 10 bases between. The CDR3 DNA sequence: TGCAGCGCAGCCATTGGCTACGAGCAGTACTTC. Translation: CSAAIGYEQYF.

This clonotype was observed many times. The chain links TRBV20-1 to TRBJ2-3; D may be TRBD2 (7 bases). V lost 5 bases, J lost 0 bases, and 12 bases lay in between. Germline V CDR1 and CDR2: DFQATT, SNEGSKA (reference sequence). CDR3 length equals 14 residues. For the CDR3, the DNA is TGCAGTGCTCAACGGGGGGCTAGCACAGATACGCAGTATTTT. It encodes CSAQRGASTDTQYF.

The chain couples TRBV4-2 to TRBJ2-3; 10 bases fit TRBD2. V gave up 0 bases and J gave up 1 base; unmatched junction bases: 13. The CDR3 has 20 residues. Germline V gene sequence: CDR1 LGHNA, CDR2 YNFKEQ. CDR3 in DNA: TGTGCCAGCAGCCAAGAAGTTTACCAGCGGGGGGGCACAGGCACAGATACGCAGTATTTT. Translating it yields CASSQEVYQRGGTGTDTQYF.

The table lists this clonotype with many counts. V is TRBV4-2 and J is TRBJ2-1, with a possible D match to TRBD2 (6 bases). CDR1 and CDR2 (germline): LGHNA, YNFKEQ. The CDR3 sequence is 15 residues long. With 2 bases removed from V and 3 bases from J, the gap between germline ends came to 11 bases. CDR3: CASSQNGGYYNEQFF. CDR3 coding DNA: TGTGCCAGCAGCCAAAACGGGGGTTACTACAATGAGCAGTTCTTC.

The chain has TRBV7-8 and TRBJ1-5; TRBD1 matches at 10 bases. The V gene end was trimmed by 4 bases and the J gene end by 5 bases; junction bases not matched to a gene: 5. CDR3 length: 15 amino acids. Germline CDR1 reads SGHVS; CDR2 reads FQNEAQ. The CDR3 loop is CASSSRDRGYQPQHF. DNA for the CDR3: TGTGCCAGCAGCTCCCGGGACAGGGGTTATCAGCCCCAGCATTTT.